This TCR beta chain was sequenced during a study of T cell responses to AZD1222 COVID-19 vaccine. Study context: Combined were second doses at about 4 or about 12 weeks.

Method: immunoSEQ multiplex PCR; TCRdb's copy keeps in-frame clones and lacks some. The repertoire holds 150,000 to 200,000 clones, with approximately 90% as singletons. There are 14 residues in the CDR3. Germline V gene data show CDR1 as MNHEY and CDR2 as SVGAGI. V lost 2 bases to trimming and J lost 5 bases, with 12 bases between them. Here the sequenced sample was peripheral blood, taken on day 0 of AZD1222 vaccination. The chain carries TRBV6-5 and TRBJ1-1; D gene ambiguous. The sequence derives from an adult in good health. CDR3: CASSYAPLGTEAFF. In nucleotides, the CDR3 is TGTGCCAGCAGTTACGCACCACTGGGGACTGAAGCTTTCTTT.